This T cell receptor (beta chain) was retrieved from a study of vaccination effects on CD4 cells after COVID-19. Regarding the study as a whole: Early post-infection timepoints were absent, and convalescent patients were few. Healthy vaccinees showed cross-reactivity with common cold coronaviruses in only 1 of 255 vaccine-induced clones. Infection-derived and vaccine-derived clones contracted markedly late after vaccination.

Germline V gene data show CDR1 as MDHEN and CDR2 as SYDVKM. V lost 3 bases and J lost 13, with 19 bases in between. This CDR3 comprises 15 residues. The protocol was immunoSEQ multiplex PCR, while the TCRdb copy is restricted to in-frame clones and leaves out a portion. The sample lists under 40,000 clones; 82% were seen once. Viral peptide pool expansion of antigen-specific CD4+ T cells preceded sequencing in the ViraFEST assay. When more than 9 days of culture had elapsed, CD4+ T cells were isolated. Participants each got two BNT162b2 or mRNA-1273 vaccine doses. PBMC cultures contained two million cells per well, roughly 10 IU/ml IL-2 and roughly 9.5 ug/ml peptides. Worth noting for this clone: What it recognizes is unknown.

This chain uses TRBV28 with TRBJ1-6; possibly TRBD1 for D (5 bases). The sequences come from CD4+ T cells from PBMCs cultured with HCoV-NL63 spike peptides, collected after COVID-19 vaccination. The receptor comes from a human donor who received a COVID-19 vaccine. Some clones in this sample may be carry-over from other donors' samples. CDR3 bases: TGTGCCAGCAGTTTGCCCGCAGGGAGGGTAAGTCCCCTCCACTTT. Its translation: CASSLPAGRVSPLHF.